This entry concerns a single T cell receptor beta chain. Its target is not known. This record comes from a study of T-cell memory formation after mild COVID-19. In TCRdb, the 5' RACE reads were re-called with MiXCR into one record per CDR3 protein. The sample shows 260,000 or so distinct CDR3 sequences, approximately 15% of them seen only once. J was trimmed by 4 bases and V by 7 bases; bases with no gene match: 4. CDR3 size: 14 residues. Per the germline V gene, CDR1 is ENHRY and CDR2 is SYGVKD. Study-wide findings and caveats: For contracting clones, CD4+ ones sat mainly in CM and EM, CD8+ in EMRA. That cross-reactive memory joined was suggested by some responding clones appearing in pre-infection memory.

The receptor was derived from a man aged 18 to 29 who had mild COVID-19 (a few samples of this study predate the infection). Cell type and time point are not known. Sequencing was carried out using PBMCs or a T cell subset sorted from them (not recorded which). V and J are TRBV10-3 and TRBJ1-4; 9 nucleotides align to TRBD1. The CDR3 bases are TGTGCCATCAATGGGACAGGGTATAATGAAAAACTGTTTTTT. Its protein is CAINGTGYNEKLFF.